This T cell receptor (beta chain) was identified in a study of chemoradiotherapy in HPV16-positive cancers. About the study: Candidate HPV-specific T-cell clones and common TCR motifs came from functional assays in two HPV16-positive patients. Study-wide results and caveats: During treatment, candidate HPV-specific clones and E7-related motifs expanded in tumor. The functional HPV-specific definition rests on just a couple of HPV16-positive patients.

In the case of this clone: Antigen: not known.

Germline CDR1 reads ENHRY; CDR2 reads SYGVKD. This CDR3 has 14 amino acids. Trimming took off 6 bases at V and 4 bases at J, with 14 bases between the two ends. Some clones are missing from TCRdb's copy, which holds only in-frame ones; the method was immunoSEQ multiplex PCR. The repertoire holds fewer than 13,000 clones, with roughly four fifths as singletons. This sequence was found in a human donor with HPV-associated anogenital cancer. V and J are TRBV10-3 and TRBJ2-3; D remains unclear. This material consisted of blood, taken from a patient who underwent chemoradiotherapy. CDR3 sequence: CAIRPGQEADTQYF. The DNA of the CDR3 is TGTGCCATCAGGCCGGGCCAAGAAGCAGATACGCAGTATTTT.